The rows below give T cell receptor beta chains drawn from one sample of a study of CD8+ T cells in alopecia areata. The data were produced by immunoSEQ multiplex PCR, yet TCRdb's version contains in-frame clones alone and is incomplete. The sample lists around 170,000 clones, about half occurring once. The specimen comprised CD8+ T cells sorted from blood, sampled at approximately week 51, from a patient treated with tofacitinib. The receptors come from a human donor with alopecia areata. Both conserved end residues are part of each CDR3. The order of the fields is J gene, V gene, CDR3 length, clone size, D gene, CDR3 DNA, CDR3 protein. D genes are given only for firm matches. Expanded clones get a size class; other rows say once, few or many, or leave the size out.

>TRBJ2-1|TRBV27|16|few|TRBD2
TGTGCCAGCAGTGATCTCCCAAGCGGGGGCTACAATGAGCAGTTCTTC
CASSDLPSGGYNEQFF
>TRBJ2-7|TRBV7-9|13|NA|TRBD1
TGTGCCAGCAGTTTGGGGACAGGGCGCGAGCAGTACTTC
CASSLGTGREQYF
>TRBJ1-1|TRBV4-1|15|few|NA
TGCGCCAGCAGCCAATCGGGGACATCGAACACTGAAGCTTTCTTT
CASSQSGTSNTEAFF
>TRBJ1-2|TRBV20-1|11|NA|NA
TGCAGTGCTGGGACGTACTATGGCTACACCTTC
CSAGTYYGYTF
>TRBJ1-2|TRBV15|16|NA|NA
TGTGCCACCAGCAGAGGCCCTTCGGGTCTTCCCTATGGCTACACCTTC
CATSRGPSGLPYGYTF
>TRBJ2-7|TRBV7-9|15|NA|NA
TGTGCCAGCAGCCAACGGGGCGGGATCTCCTACGAGCAGTACTTC
CASSQRGGISYEQYF
>TRBJ2-5|TRBV6-5|14|NA|NA
TGTGCCAGCACCCTCTCCGGGGGCCAAGAGACCCAGTACTTC
CASTLSGGQETQYF
>TRBJ1-1|TRBV7-4|14|NA|NA
TGTGCCAGCAGCGAAGGGACGGAGAACACTGAAGCTTTCTTT
CASSEGTENTEAFF
>TRBJ2-2|TRBV19|13|many|NA
TGTGCCACCCAGTTTCGAGGGGACGGGGAGCTGTTTTTT
CATQFRGDGELFF
>TRBJ1-1|TRBV27|14|few|TRBD1
TGTGCCAGCAGTTCCGGTGCAGGGGGGACTGAAGCTTTCTTT
CASSSGAGGTEAFF
>TRBJ2-7|TRBV5-1|14|NA|TRBD1
TGCGCCAGCAGCACTTGGGACAGGGATTACGAGCAGTACTTC
CASSTWDRDYEQYF
>TRBJ1-2|TRBV7-9|14|NA|NA
TGTGCCAGCAGCTTATTGACTACTTCTGGGGGCTACACCTTC
CASSLLTTSGGYTF
>TRBJ2-5|TRBV13|13|NA|NA
TGTGCCAGCACCTCCAGGGGCCCAGAGACCCAGTACTTC
CASTSRGPETQYF
>TRBJ1-1|TRBV5-6|15|NA|TRBD1
TGTGCCAGCAGCCCCGACAGGGAACGGATCGTTGAAGCTTTCTTT
CASSPDRERIVEAFF
>TRBJ1-5|TRBV30|14|few|NA
TGTGCCTGGAGTGCAAATGGGGCGAGTCAGCCCCAGCATTTT
CAWSANGASQPQHF
>TRBJ2-1|TRBV14|13|NA|NA
TGTGCCAGCAGCCAAGATCTGGACAATGAGCAGTTCTTC
CASSQDLDNEQFF
>TRBJ2-5|TRBV6-6|14|NA|NA
TGTGCCAGCAGTTACTCGTTGCCCCAAGAGACCCAGTACTTC
CASSYSLPQETQYF
>TRBJ2-3|TRBV2|11|NA|NA
TGTGCCAGCAGCGGGGCAGATACGCAGTATTTT
CASSGADTQYF
>TRBJ2-5|TRBV19|14|NA|NA
TGTGCCAGTAGTATCCTCCCTAGCTCGGAGACCCAGTACTTC
CASSILPSSETQYF
>TRBJ2-5|TRBV13|15|NA|TRBD2
TGTGCCAGCAGCTTAGCGAGCGGGGGCCAAGAGACCCAGTACTTC
CASSLASGGQETQYF
>TRBJ2-7|TRBV7-3|15|NA|NA
TGTGCCAGCAGTCCAACGGGACCGGGGGCCTACGAGCAGTACTTC
CASSPTGPGAYEQYF
>TRBJ2-3|TRBV29-1|12|few|NA
TGCAGCGTTGAGGACCAGACAGATACGCAGTATTTT
CSVEDQTDTQYF
>TRBJ2-3|TRBV7-2|19|NA|NA
TGTGCCAGCAGTAATCCGGGGGACTCTATACGCTGGAGCACAGATACGCAGTATTTT
CASSNPGDSIRWSTDTQYF
>TRBJ2-5|TRBV27|14|NA|TRBD2
TGTGCCAGCAGTTTAGCGGGGGGAAGCGAGACCCAGTACTTC
CASSLAGGSETQYF
>TRBJ1-2|TRBV7-9|11|NA|NA
TGTGCCAGCAGCTTAGGGAGTGGCTACACCTTC
CASSLGSGYTF
>TRBJ1-4|TRBV30|16|NA|NA
TGTGCCTGGAGTGTAGGGATCCCCGGAACTAATGAAAAACTGTTTTTT
CAWSVGIPGTNEKLFF
>TRBJ2-2|TRBV2|14|NA|NA
TGTGCCAGCAGTGAGCTCCCAGGCCGACGGGAGCTGTTTTTT
CASSELPGRRELFF
>TRBJ1-2|TRBV25-1|13|NA|NA
TGTGCCAGCAGCGAGGGGATGGGCTATGGCTACACCTTC
CASSEGMGYGYTF
>TRBJ2-7|TRBV7-3|13|NA|NA
TGTGCCAGCAGCTTACAGGATACGAGGGAGCAGTACTTC
CASSLQDTREQYF
>TRBJ2-2|TRBV2|16|many|NA
TGTGCCAGCAACCCGGACCTCCTTCCAAACACCGGGGAGCTGTTTTTT
CASNPDLLPNTGELFF
>TRBJ2-5|TRBV7-8|14|NA|NA
TGTGCCAGCAGCTTAGTCGGCGGCGGTGAGACCCAGTACTTC
CASSLVGGGETQYF
>TRBJ2-5|TRBV4-1|14|NA|NA
TGCGCCAGCAGTATTCTCGGACAGCAAGAGACCCAGTACTTC
CASSILGQQETQYF
>TRBJ2-7|TRBV7-2|16|NA|TRBD2
TGTGCCAGCAGCCCCCACAGCGGGGCGATAACCTACGAGCAGTACTTC
CASSPHSGAITYEQYF
>TRBJ2-7|TRBV7-2|13|NA|NA
TGTGCCAGCAGCTTAGGCGGAGGCTACGAGCAGTACTTC
CASSLGGGYEQYF
>TRBJ2-2|TRBV5-1|17|NA|TRBD1
TGCGCCAGCAGCTTGGAGGTGGGACAGGGTAACACCGGGGAGCTGTTTTTT
CASSLEVGQGNTGELFF
>TRBJ2-2|TRBV29-1|12|few|NA
TGCAGCGTTGCAGGGGCCACCGGGGAGCTGTTTTTT
CSVAGATGELFF
>TRBJ1-5|TRBV27|14|NA|NA
TGTGCCAGCACAAGAGCAGGTGGCAATCAGCCCCAGCATTTT
CASTRAGGNQPQHF
>TRBJ2-7|TRBV29-1|13|NA|TRBD1
TGCAGCGTGGGATCGACAGGGGCCCACGAGCAGTACTTC
CSVGSTGAHEQYF
>TRBJ2-7|TRBV7-9|13|few|TRBD1
TGTGCCAGCAGTTCCGACAGGGTCTACGAGCAGTACTTC
CASSSDRVYEQYF
>TRBJ1-6|TRBV5-6|15|NA|TRBD1
TGTGCCAGCAGCGCTTATACAGGGGGCGATCCACCCCTCCACTTT
CASSAYTGGDPPLHF
>TRBJ2-2|TRBV14|12|few|NA
TGTGCCAGCAGCCGGAAGACCGGGGAGCTGTTTTTT
CASSRKTGELFF
>TRBJ2-5|TRBV7-2|14|NA|NA
TGTGCCAGCAGCTTAGTTACGGGCCAAGAGACCCAGTACTTC
CASSLVTGQETQYF
>TRBJ2-7|TRBV7-2|15|few|NA
TGTGCCAGCAGCCCGGCTCGGGGGAACTCCTACGAGCAGTACTTC
CASSPARGNSYEQYF
>TRBJ1-1|TRBV7-6|13|few|TRBD1
TGTGCCAGCTCATGGGACAGGGGTACTGAAGCTTTCTTT
CASSWDRGTEAFF
>TRBJ1-4|TRBV15|16|NA|NA
TGTGCCACCAGCAGGGAAACGGGCCTGAATGATGAAAAACTGTTTTTT
CATSRETGLNDEKLFF
>TRBJ2-6|TRBV25-1|17|NA|TRBD1
TGTGCCAGCAGTGGCCGTACAGGGGGCCCTGGGGCCAACGTCCTGACTTTC
CASSGRTGGPGANVLTF
>TRBJ1-6|TRBV6-5|14|NA|NA
TGTGCCAGCAGTATTGTCTCGGTGGGTTCACCCCTCCACTTT
CASSIVSVGSPLHF
>TRBJ1-1|TRBV19|15|NA|NA
TGTGCCAGTAGTATAGATCTCGAGTCTTACACTGAAGCTTTCTTT
CASSIDLESYTEAFF
>TRBJ2-2|TRBV29-1|12|NA|NA
TGCAGCGTTCCAAGACAGTCCGGGGAGCTGTTTTTT
CSVPRQSGELFF
>TRBJ2-7|TRBV14|16|NA|NA
TGTGCCAGCAGCCCAACAGGGCTCGGGTCATCCTACGAGCAGTACTTC
CASSPTGLGSSYEQYF
>TRBJ2-5|TRBV7-3|14|few|NA
TGTGCCAGCAGCTTGACAGGACTCGTCGAGACCCAGTACTTC
CASSLTGLVETQYF
>TRBJ2-7|TRBV30|12|few|NA
TGTGCCTGGAGTCTAGGGCCCTACGAGCAGTACTTC
CAWSLGPYEQYF
>TRBJ2-3|TRBV11-2|10|NA|NA
TGTGCCAGCAGCTTAGATACGCAGTATTTT
CASSLDTQYF